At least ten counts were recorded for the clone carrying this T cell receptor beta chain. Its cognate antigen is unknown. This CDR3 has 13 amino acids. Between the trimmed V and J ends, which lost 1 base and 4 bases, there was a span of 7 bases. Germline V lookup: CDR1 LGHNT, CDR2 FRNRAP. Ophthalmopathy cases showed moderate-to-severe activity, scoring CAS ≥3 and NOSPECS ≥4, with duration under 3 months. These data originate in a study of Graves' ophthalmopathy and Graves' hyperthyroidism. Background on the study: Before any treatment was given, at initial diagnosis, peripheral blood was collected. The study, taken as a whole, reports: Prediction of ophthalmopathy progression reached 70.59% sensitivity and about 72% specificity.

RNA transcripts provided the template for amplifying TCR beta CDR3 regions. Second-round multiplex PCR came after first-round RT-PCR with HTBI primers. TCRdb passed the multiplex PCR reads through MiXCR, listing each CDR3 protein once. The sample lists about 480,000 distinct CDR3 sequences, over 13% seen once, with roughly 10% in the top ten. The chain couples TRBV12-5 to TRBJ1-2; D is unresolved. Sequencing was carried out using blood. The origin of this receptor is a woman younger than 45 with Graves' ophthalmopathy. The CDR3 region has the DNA TGTGCTAGTGGTTTGGGACGGTCCTATGGCTACACCTTC. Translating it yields CASGLGRSYGYTF.